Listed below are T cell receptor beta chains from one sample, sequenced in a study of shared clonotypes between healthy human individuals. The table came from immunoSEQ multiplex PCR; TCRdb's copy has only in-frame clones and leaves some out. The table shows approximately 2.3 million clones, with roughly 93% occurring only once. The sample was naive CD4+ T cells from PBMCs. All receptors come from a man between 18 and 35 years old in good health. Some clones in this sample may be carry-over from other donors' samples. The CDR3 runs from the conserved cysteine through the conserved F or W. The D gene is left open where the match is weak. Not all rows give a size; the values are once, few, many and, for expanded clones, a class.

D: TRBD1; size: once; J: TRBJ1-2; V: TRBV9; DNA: TGTGCCAGCAGCGCCGGACAGGGGGACTATGGCTACACCTTC; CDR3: CASSAGQGDYGYTF
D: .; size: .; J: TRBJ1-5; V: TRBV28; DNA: TGTGCCAGCAGTTTTCGTGGCCCTCAGCCCCAGCATTTT; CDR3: CASSFRGPQPQHF
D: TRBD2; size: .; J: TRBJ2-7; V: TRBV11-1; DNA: TGTGCCAGCAGCTCACTAGCGGGTCTCTCCTACGAGCAGTACTTC; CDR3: CASSSLAGLSYEQYF
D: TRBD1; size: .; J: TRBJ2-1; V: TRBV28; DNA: TGTGCCAGCAATCAGGAGCCGGGACAGGGCGGTAGGGAGCAGTTCTTC; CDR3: CASNQEPGQGGREQFF
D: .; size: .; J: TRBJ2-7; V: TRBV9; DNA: TGTGCCAGCAGCGTAGGGCCCCTACCAGGGCCCTCTGGCGAGCAGTACTTC; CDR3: CASSVGPLPGPSGEQYF
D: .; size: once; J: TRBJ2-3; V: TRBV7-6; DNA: TGTGCCAGCAGTAGACAGCTTACTAGCACAGATACGCAGTATTTT; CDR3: CASSRQLTSTDTQYF
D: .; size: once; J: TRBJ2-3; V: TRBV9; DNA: TGTGCCAGCAGCGTAGATCGGAGCACAGATACGCAGTATTTT; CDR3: CASSVDRSTDTQYF
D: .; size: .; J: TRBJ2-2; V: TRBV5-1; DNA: TGCGCCAGCAAACTTAGGACTGCGAACACCGGGGAGCTGTTTTTT; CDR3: CASKLRTANTGELFF
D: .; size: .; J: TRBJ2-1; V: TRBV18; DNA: TGTGCCAGCTCACCCCCGGGAGCGGAGCCTTACAATGAGCAGTTCTTC; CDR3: CASSPPGAEPYNEQFF
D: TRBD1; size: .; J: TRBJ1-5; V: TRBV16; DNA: TGTGCCAGCAGCCAATCGAGACAGGGTCAGCCCCAGCATTTT; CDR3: CASSQSRQGQPQHF
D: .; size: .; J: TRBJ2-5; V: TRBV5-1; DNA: TGCGCCAGCAGCTTGGACCTTAACCGGGAGACCCAGTACTTC; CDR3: CASSLDLNRETQYF
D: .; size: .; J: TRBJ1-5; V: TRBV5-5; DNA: TGTGCCAGCAGCGATCATGAGGGCAATCAGCCCCAGCATTTT; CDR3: CASSDHEGNQPQHF
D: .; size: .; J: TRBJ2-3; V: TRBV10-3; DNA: TGTGCCATCAGTGAGTCTAAAGGGGGGAAGACAGATACGCAGTATTTT; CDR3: CAISESKGGKTDTQYF
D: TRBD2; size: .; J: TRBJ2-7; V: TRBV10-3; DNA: TGTGCCATCAGTCCGAGCGGGAGCTACGAGCAGTACTTC; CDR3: CAISPSGSYEQYF
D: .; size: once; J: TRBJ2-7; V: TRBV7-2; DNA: TGTGCCAGCAGCAAAGCTGCAGGGAGAACTTCCTACGAGCAGTACTTC; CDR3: CASSKAAGRTSYEQYF
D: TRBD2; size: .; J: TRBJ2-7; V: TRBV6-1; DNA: TGTGCCAGCTCCATAGCGGGGCGCTACGAGCAGTACTTC; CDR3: CASSIAGRYEQYF
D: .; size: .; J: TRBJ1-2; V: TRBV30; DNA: TGTGCCTGGAGGCTCGTCCCTGGGAACGGCTACACCTTC; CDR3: CAWRLVPGNGYTF
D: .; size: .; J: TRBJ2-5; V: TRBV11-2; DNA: TGTGCCAGCAGCCCATACCAAGCGGCCAGGGAGACCCAGTACTTC; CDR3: CASSPYQAARETQYF
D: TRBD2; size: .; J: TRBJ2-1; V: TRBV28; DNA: TGTGCCAGCAGGCCCCTTACCGGGACTAGAGGCTACAATGAGCAGTTCTTC; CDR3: CASRPLTGTRGYNEQFF
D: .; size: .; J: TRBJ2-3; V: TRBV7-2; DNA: TGTGCCAGCAGCTTAGTCCCCGGGATCGACACGCAGTATTTT; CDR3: CASSLVPGIDTQYF
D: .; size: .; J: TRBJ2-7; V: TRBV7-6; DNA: TGTGCCAGCAGCTTAGAAGCCCAGGGCTACGAGCAGTACTTC; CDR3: CASSLEAQGYEQYF
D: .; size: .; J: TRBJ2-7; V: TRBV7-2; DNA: TGTGCCAGCAGCTTAGCGTGGGCGACGAGCTCCTACGAGCAGTACTTC; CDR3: CASSLAWATSSYEQYF
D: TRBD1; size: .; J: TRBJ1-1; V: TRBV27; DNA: TGTGCCAGCAGTTCAGCGACAGGGGGCAGTAAGAACACTGAAGCTTTCTTT; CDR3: CASSSATGGSKNTEAFF
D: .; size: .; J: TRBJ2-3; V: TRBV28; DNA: TGTGCCAGCAGATCCTCCGGGGTCTCTAGCACAGATACGCAGTATTTT; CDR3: CASRSSGVSSTDTQYF
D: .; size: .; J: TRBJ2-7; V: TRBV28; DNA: TGTGCCAGCCAAATCCGGGACCCATCCTACGAGCAGTACTTC; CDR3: CASQIRDPSYEQYF
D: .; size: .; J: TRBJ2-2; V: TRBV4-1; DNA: TGCGCCAGCAGCCAAGAGAAGTGGAGGGGGAACACCGGGGAGCTGTTTTTT; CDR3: CASSQEKWRGNTGELFF
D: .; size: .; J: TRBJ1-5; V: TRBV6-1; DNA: TGTGCCAGCATCGGGGTCGTGGGGAGCAATCAGCCCCAGCATTTT; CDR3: CASIGVVGSNQPQHF
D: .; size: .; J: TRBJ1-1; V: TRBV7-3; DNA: TGTGCCAGCAGCTTAATGGCCCAGGCAATGAACACTGAAGCTTTCTTT; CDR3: CASSLMAQAMNTEAFF
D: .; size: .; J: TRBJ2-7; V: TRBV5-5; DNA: TGTGCCAGCAGCACCACGGTTACCTACGAGCAGTACTTC; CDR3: CASSTTVTYEQYF
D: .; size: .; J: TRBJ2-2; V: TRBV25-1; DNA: TGTGCCAGCAGGGGACTGGCGAACACCGGGGAGCTGTTTTTT; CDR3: CASRGLANTGELFF
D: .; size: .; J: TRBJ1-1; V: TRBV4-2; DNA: TGTGCCAGCAGTCACGACCCAAACACTGAAGCTTTCTTT; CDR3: CASSHDPNTEAFF
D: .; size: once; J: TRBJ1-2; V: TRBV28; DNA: TGTGCCAGCAGTTCCGGAGGCTTTAACTATGGCTACACCTTC; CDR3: CASSSGGFNYGYTF
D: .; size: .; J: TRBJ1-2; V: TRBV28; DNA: TGTGCCAGCAGTTTAATAAGGGCCTCCTATGGCTACACCTTC; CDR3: CASSLIRASYGYTF
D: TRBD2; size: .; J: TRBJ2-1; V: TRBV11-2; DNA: TGTGCCAGCAGCTTAGGGCGGGAGCTGGATGAGCAGTTCTTC; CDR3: CASSLGRELDEQFF
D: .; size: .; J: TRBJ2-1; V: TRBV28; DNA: TGTGCCAGCAGTGGGGGAGGAGTCAGCTACAATGAGCAGTTCTTC; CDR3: CASSGGGVSYNEQFF
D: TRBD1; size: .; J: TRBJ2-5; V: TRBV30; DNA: TGTGCCTGGAGTAAATCCGACAGGGGGCGAAAAGGAGAGACCCTGTACTTC; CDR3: CAWSKSDRGRKGETLYF
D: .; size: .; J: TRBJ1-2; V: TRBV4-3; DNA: TGCGCCAGCAGCCAAGGGGGGCAGGGTGGATATGGCTACACCTTC; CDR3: CASSQGGQGGYGYTF
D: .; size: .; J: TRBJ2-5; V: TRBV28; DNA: TGTGCCAGCAACGTAGGAGGGGTTCGAGAGACCCAGTACTTC; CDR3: CASNVGGVRETQYF
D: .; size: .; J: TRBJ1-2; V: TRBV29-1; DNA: TGCAGCGCTACAGGAATGGGCCTGTTTGGCTACACCTTC; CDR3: CSATGMGLFGYTF
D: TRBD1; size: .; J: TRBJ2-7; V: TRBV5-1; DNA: TGCGCCAGCAGCACCGGGACAGGGAGCTCCTACGAGCAGTACTTC; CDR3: CASSTGTGSSYEQYF
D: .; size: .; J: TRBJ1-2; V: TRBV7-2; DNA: TGTGCCAGCAGCCAACCAGGACCGGGGGGCTACACCTTC; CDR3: CASSQPGPGGYTF
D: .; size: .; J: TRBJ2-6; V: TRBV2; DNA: TGTGCCAGGCGTCCTTGGGGGCCAGGGGCCAACGTCCTGACTTTC; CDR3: CARRPWGPGANVLTF
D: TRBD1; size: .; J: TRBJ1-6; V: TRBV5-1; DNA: TGCGCCAGCAGCGGCCCCGGGACAGAAAATTCACCCCTCCACTTT; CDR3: CASSGPGTENSPLHF
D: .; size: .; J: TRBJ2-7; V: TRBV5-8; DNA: TGTGCCAGCAGCCTCCGAGGAACGAACGCCTACGAGCAGTACTTC; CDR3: CASSLRGTNAYEQYF
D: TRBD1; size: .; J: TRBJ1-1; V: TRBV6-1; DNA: TGTGCCAGCAGTAGGACAGGAAACACTGAAGCTTTCTTT; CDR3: CASSRTGNTEAFF
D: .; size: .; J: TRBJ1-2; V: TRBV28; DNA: TGTGCCAGCAAGCCGGGGGGCGCGGATGGCTACACCTTC; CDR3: CASKPGGADGYTF
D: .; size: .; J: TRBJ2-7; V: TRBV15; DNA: TGTGCCACCAGCAGCTATCAGGGGGAGCAGTACTTC; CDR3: CATSSYQGEQYF
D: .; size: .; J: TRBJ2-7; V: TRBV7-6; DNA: TGTGCCAGCAGCTTAAGCCAACGGACTCGAGGGTACGAGCAGTACTTC; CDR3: CASSLSQRTRGYEQYF
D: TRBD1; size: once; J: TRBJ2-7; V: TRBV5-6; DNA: TGTGCCAGCAGCTTGACAGGGGGCGAGCAGTACTTC; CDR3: CASSLTGGEQYF
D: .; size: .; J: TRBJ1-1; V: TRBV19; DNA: TGTGCCAGTAGTCGGGTAGCAGGGGACAACACTGAAGCTTTCTTT; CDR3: CASSRVAGDNTEAFF
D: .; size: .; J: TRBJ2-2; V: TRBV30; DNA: TGTGCCTGGATGTACTCGTACACCGGGGAGCTGTTTTTT; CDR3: CAWMYSYTGELFF
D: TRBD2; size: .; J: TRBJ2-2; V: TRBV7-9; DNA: TGTGCCAGCAGCTTAGTCAGCTTAGGACTAGCGCAGAACACCGGGGAGCTGTTTTTT; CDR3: CASSLVSLGLAQNTGELFF
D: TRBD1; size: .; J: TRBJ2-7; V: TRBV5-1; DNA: TGCGCCAGCAGCTTGGCAGGGACAGGTTCGACCTACGAGCAGTACTTC; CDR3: CASSLAGTGSTYEQYF
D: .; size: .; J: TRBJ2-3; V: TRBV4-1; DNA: TGCGCCAGCAGCCAAGAACGTTCCCAGAGTGGCGGCACAGATACGCAGTATTTT; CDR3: CASSQERSQSGGTDTQYF
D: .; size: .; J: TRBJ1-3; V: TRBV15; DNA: TGTGCCACCAGCAGAGTGTTTAGGTTTGAAAACACCATATATTTT; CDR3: CATSRVFRFENTIYF
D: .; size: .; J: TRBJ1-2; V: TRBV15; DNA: TGTGCCACCAGCAGAGACGCGGGCAGGCCGATGAGTGGCTACACCTTC; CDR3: CATSRDAGRPMSGYTF
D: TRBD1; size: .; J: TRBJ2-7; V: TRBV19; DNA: TGTGCCAGTAGTATAACTACGACCGGGACAGGGGGGTACGAGCAGTACTTC; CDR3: CASSITTTGTGGYEQYF